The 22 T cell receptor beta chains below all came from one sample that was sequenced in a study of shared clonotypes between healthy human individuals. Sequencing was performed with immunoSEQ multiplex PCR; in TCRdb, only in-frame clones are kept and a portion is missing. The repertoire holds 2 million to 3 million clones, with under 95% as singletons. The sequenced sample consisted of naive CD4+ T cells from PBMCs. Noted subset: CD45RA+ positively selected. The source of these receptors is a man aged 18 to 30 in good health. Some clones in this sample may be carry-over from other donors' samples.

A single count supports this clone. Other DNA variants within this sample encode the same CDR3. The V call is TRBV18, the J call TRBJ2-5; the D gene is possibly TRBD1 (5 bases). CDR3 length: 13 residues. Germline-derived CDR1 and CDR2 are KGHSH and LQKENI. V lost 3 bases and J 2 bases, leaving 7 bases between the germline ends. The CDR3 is CASSPQGQETQYF. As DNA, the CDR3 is TGTGCCAGCTCACCTCAGGGACAAGAGACCCAGTACTTC.

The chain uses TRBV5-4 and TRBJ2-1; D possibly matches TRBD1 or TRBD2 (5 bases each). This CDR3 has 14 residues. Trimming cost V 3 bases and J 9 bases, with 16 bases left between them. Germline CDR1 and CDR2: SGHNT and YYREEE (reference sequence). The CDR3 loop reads CASSSGTTSGEQFF. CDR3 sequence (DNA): TGTGCCAGCAGCTCCGGGACCACATCTGGTGAGCAGTTCTTC.

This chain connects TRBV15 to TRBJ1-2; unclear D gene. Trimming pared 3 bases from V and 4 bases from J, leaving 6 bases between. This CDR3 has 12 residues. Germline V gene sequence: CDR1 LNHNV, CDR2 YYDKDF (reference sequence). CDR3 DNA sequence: TGTGCCACCAGCAGTAACAGCTATGGCTACACCTTC. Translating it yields CATSSNSYGYTF. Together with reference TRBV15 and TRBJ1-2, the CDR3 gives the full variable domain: DAMVIQNPRYQVTQFGKPVTLSCSQTLNHNVMYWYQQKSSQAPKLLFHYYDKDFNNEADTPDNFQSRRPNTSFCFLDIRSPGLGDTAMYLCATSSNSYGYTFGSGTRLTVV.

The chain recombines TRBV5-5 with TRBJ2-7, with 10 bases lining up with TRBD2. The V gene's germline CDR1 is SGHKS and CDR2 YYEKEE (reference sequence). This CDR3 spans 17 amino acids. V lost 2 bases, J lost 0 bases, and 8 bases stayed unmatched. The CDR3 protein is CASSFRVAGGSSYEQYF. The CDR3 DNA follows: TGTGCCAGCAGCTTTCGGGTAGCGGGAGGTAGCTCCTACGAGCAGTACTTC.

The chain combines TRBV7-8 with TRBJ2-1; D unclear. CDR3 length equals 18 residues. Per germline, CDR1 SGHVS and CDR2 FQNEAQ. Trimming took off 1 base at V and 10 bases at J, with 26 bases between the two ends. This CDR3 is CASSLGRKAPPRLNEQFF. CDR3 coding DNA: TGTGCCAGCAGCTTAGGACGTAAAGCCCCCCCGAGGCTGAACGAGCAGTTCTTC.

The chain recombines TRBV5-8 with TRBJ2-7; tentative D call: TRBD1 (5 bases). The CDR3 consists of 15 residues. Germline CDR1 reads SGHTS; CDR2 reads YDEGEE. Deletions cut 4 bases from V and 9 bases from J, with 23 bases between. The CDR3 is CASSREDIPGHGQYF. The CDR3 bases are TGTGCCAGCAGCAGAGAGGACATCCCCGGCCACGGGCAGTACTTC.

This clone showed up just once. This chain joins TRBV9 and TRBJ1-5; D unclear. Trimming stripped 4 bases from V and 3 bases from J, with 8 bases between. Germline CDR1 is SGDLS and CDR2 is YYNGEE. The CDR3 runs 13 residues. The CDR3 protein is CASSPYPNQPQHF. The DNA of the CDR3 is TGTGCCAGCAGCCCTTATCCCAATCAGCCCCAGCATTTT.

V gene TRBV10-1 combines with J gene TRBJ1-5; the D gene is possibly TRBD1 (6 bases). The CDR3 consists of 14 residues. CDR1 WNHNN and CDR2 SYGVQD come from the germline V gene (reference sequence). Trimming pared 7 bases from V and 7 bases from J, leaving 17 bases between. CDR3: CASIPQGKGQPQHF. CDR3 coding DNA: TGCGCCAGCATTCCACAGGGTAAGGGACAGCCCCAGCATTTT.

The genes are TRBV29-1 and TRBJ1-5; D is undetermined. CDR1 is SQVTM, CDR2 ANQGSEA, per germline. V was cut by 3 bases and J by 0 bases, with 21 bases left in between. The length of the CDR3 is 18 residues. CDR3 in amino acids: CSVDLDLILLYSNQPQHF. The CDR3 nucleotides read TGCAGCGTTGATCTCGACTTAATCCTCCTATATAGCAATCAGCCCCAGCATTTT.

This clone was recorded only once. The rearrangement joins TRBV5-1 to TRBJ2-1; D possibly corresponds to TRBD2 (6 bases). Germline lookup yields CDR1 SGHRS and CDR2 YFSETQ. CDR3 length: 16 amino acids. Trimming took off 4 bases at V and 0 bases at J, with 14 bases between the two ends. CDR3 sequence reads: CASSDLRGSSYNEQFF. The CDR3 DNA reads TGCGCCAGCAGCGACCTCCGGGGGAGCTCCTACAATGAGCAGTTCTTC.

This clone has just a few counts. The CDR3 nucleotides are TGTGCCAGCAGCGTAGTAAAGAACACTGAAGCTTTCTTT. It codes for CASSVVKNTEAFF. The V gene is TRBV9, the J gene TRBJ1-1; D is ambiguous. CDR1 and CDR2 (germline): SGDLS, YYNGEE. V gave up 0 bases and J gave up 1 base, with 4 bases separating them. The length of the CDR3 is 13 residues.

The DNA of the CDR3 is TGTGCCAGCTCACCACCGGTCGGGGGTCGAGGCACAGATACGCAGTATTTT. Protein product: CASSPPVGGRGTDTQYF. V and J are TRBV18 and TRBJ2-3; D possibly corresponds to TRBD2 (6 bases). The CDR3 runs to 17 residues. The V and J ends lost 0 bases and 1 base respectively, with 14 bases between them. Germline V CDR1 and CDR2: KGHSH, LQKENI.

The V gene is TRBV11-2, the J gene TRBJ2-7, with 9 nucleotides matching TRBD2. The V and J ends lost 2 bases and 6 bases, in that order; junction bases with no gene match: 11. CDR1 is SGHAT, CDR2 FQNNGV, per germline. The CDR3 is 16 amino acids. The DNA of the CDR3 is TGTGCCAGCAGCTTATCCAGGCTAGCGGGAAGTCTCGAGCAGTACTTC. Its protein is CASSLSRLAGSLEQYF.

The CDR3: CASRPQGEGTGNTIYF. CDR3 sequence (DNA): TGTGCCAGCAGGCCCCAAGGGGAGGGGACTGGAAACACCATATATTTT. This chain connects TRBV28 to TRBJ1-3; a weak D match, TRBD1 (5 bases). V dropped 6 bases and J dropped 2 bases, with 17 bases sitting between them. Germline loops: CDR1 MDHEN, CDR2 SYDVKM. This CDR3 comprises 16 residues.

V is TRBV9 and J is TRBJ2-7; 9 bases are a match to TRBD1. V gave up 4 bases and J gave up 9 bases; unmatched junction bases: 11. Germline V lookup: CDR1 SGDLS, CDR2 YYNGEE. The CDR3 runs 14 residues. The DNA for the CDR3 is TGTGCCAGCAGCAACGACAGGGGGGCTGCAGTGCAGTACTTC. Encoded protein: CASSNDRGAAVQYF.

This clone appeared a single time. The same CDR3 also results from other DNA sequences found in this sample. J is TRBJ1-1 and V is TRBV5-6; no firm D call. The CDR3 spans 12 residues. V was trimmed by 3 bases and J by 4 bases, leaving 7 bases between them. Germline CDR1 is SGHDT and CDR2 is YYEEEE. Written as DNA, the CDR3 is TGTGCCAGCAGCTCGGGAGGCACTGAAGCTTTCTTT. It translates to CASSSGGTEAFF.

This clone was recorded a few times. This chain's CDR3 is CASRIDRAQPQHF. The CDR3 DNA sequence: TGCGCCAGCAGGATTGACAGGGCTCAGCCCCAGCATTTT. The chain joins TRBV5-1 to TRBJ1-5; 7 bases fit TRBD1. CDR3 size: 13 residues. Germline V gene lookup returns CDR1 SGHRS and CDR2 YFSETQ. J was trimmed by 6 bases and V by 5 bases; bases with no gene match: 5.

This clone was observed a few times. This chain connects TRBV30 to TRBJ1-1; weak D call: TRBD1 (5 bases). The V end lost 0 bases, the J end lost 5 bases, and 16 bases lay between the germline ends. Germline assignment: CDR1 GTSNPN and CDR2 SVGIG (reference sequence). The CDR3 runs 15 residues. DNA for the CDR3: TGTGCCTGGAGTGTACGGGGCAGGTTGGGGACTGAAGCTTTCTTT. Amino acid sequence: CAWSVRGRLGTEAFF.

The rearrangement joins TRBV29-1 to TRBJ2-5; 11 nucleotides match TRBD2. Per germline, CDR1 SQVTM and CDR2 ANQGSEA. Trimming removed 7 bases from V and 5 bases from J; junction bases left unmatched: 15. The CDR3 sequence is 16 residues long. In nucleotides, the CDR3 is TGCAGCGCTTTACTAGCGGGAGATGGGGATGGGGAGACCCAGTACTTC. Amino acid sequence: CSALLAGDGDGETQYF.

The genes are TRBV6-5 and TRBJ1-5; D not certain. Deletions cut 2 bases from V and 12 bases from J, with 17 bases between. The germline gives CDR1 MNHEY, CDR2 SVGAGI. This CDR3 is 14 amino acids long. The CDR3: CASSYASTGWHQHF. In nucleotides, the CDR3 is TGTGCCAGCAGTTACGCTTCGACGGGCTGGCACCAGCATTTT.

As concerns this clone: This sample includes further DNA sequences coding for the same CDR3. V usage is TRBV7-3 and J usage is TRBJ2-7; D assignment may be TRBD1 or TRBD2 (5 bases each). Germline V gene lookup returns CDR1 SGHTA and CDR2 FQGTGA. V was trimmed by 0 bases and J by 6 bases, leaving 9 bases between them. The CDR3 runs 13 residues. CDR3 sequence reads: CASSLTGAGEQYF. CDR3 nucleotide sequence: TGTGCCAGCAGCTTAACCGGGGCTGGCGAGCAGTACTTC. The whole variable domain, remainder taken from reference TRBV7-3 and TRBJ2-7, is GAGVSQTPSNKVTEKGKYVELRCDPISGHTALYWYRQSLGQGPEFLIYFQGTGAADDSGLPNDRFFAVRPEGSVSTLKIQRTERGDSAVYLCASSLTGAGEQYFGPGTRLTVT.

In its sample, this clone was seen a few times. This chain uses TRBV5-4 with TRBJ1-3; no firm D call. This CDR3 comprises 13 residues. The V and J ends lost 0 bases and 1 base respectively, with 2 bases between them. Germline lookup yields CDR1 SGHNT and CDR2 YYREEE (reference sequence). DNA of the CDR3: TGTGCCAGCAGCTTGGGATCTGGAAACACCATATATTTT. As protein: CASSLGSGNTIYF.